This T cell receptor (beta chain) was obtained from a study of blood T cell repertoires in COVID-19. This clone appeared once. Some clones are missing from TCRdb's copy, which holds only in-frame ones; the method was immunoSEQ multiplex PCR. The sample holds approximately 670,000 clones; approximately 90% are singletons and the top ten take over 0.2%. The CDR3 sequence is 14 residues long. Looked up from germline, CDR1 is SGHDT and CDR2 is YYEEEE. V lost 0 bases to trimming and J lost 2 bases, with 9 bases between them. Source material: peripheral blood. The V and J genes are TRBV5-6 and TRBJ2-7, with D possibly matching TRBD1 (6 bases). The clonotype comes from a woman aged 18-29 years with acute or convalescent COVID-19. The CDR3 here is CASSLDRATYEQYF. CDR3 sequence (DNA): TGTGCCAGCAGCTTGGACAGGGCGACCTACGAGCAGTACTTC.